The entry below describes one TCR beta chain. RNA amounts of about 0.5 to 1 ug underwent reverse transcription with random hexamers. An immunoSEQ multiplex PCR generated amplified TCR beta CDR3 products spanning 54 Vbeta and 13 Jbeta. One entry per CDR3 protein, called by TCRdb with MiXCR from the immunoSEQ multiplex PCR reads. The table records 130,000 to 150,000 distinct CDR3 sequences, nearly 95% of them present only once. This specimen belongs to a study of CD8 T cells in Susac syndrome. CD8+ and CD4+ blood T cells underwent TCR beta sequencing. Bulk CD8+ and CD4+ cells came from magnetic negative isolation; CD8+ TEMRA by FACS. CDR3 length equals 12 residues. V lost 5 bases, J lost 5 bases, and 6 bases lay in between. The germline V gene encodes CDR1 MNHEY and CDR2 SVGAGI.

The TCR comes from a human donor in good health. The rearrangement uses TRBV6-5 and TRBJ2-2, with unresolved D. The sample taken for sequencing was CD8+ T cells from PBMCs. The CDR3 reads CASSAWTGELFF. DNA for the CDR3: TGTGCCAGCAGTGCTTGGACCGGGGAGCTGTTTTTT.